A single sample gave rise to the 31 T cell receptor beta chains below, sequenced in a study of T cell clonality in common variable immunodeficiency. Study-wide results and limits: Common variable immunodeficiency TCR beta sequences reportedly had fewer deletions and N-nucleotide insertions.

These receptors are not linked to any known antigen. Assay: immunoSEQ multiplex PCR; the TCRdb copy retains only in-frame clones and omits some. The sample includes roughly 33,000 clones, none of them occurring once. Sequencing was carried out using peripheral blood mononuclear cells. Every receptor here comes from a human donor with common variable immunodeficiency.

This clone came up many times. The CDR3 bases that were read are TGCGCCAGCACCCGGGACAGGGGAACAGATACG. This sequence encodes CASTRDRGTDT. The entire CDR3 sequence reads CASTRDRGTDTQYF. V is TRBV5-1 and J is TRBJ2-3; 10 nucleotides align to TRBD1. The CDR3 end is not reached by the read, which stops 3 residues before it; the germline J gene fills it in. Germline CDR1 reads SGHRS; CDR2 reads YFSETQ. The J segment lost 3 bases and the V segment lost 6 bases, leaving 4 bases of the junction unmatched. CDR3 length: 14 amino acids.

This clone was observed many times. From the germline J gene comes the end of the CDR3, since the read stops 3 residues before it. The chain links TRBV2 to TRBJ2-1; 12 bases map to TRBD2. CDR1 and CDR2 (germline): SNHLY, FYNNEI. V lost 6 bases to trimming and J lost 7 bases; unmatched junction nucleotides: 7. This CDR3 has 15 residues. CDR3 sequence: CASSARLAGDNEQFF. Partial CDR3 DNA: TGTGCCAGCAGCGCCAGACTAGCGGGGGATAATGAG.

The covered CDR3 bases are TGTGCCAGCTCACCGCGGGACAGGGCCTCCGAG. The encoded protein is CASSPRDRASE. The full CDR3 is CASSPRDRASEQYF. This chain links TRBV18 with TRBJ2-7; 9 bases map to TRBD1. The read finishes 3 residues shy of the CDR3 end, and the germline J gene is used to complete it. Germline V gene sequence: CDR1 KGHSH, CDR2 LQKENI. CDR3 size: 14 residues. With V trimmed by 3 bases and J by 6 bases, 6 bases remained unmatched.

This clone has more than one count but fewer than ten. The CDR3 extends 3 residues past the end of the read, so its final part is completed from the germline J gene. V gene TRBV7-9 combines with J gene TRBJ2-2; the D gene is possibly TRBD1 (6 bases). V lost 10 bases, J lost 0 bases, and 12 bases lay in between. The CDR3 consists of 14 residues. Germline CDR1 reads SEHNR; CDR2 reads FQNEAQ (reference sequence). This CDR3 reads CATGRDTNTGELFF. CDR3 DNA, as far as it was read: TGTGCCACCGGTCGGGACACGAACACCGGGGAG.

This clone was seen many times. The CDR3 extends 3 residues past the end of the read, so its final part is completed from the germline J gene. This sequence joins TRBV30 and TRBJ1-3; 7 bases are a match to TRBD1. Germline assignment: CDR1 GTSNPN and CDR2 SVGIG (reference sequence). V shed 5 bases, J shed 0 bases, and the junction held 7 bases outside the gene matches. The CDR3 is 15 residues long. The covered CDR3 bases are TGTGCCTGGGCGGGACAGTCCTTCTCTGGAAACACC. Protein sequence: CAWAGQSFSGNT. The entire CDR3 reads CAWAGQSFSGNTIYF.

This CDR3 is CASSAKGTVGFLNSPLHF. The DNA read from the CDR3 is TGTGCCAGCAGTGCCAAAGGGACAGTCGGATTCCTTAATTCACCC. The chain links TRBV2 to TRBJ1-6; TRBD1 matches at 7 bases. The read stops 3 residues short of the end of the CDR3; the missing end is completed from the germline J gene. The germline CDR1 and CDR2 sequences are SNHLY and FYNNEI. The CDR3 is 18 amino acids. After removal of 4 bases from V and 6 bases from J, the junction contained 15 bases not matched to a gene.

There are a few counts of this clone. The CDR3 end lies 3 residues beyond the end of the read and is filled in from the germline J gene. This chain uses TRBV7-8 with TRBJ2-2, with a tentative D call TRBD1 (6 bases). This CDR3 contains 14 residues. CDR1 is SGHVS, CDR2 FQNEAQ, per germline. V was cut by 5 bases and J by 6 bases, with 13 bases left in between. The covered CDR3 bases are TGTGCCAGCAGCCTGGGGGACAAGGCCGGGGAG. Amino acids: CASSLGDKAGE. The whole CDR3 region reads CASSLGDKAGELFF.

This clone was observed many times. The CDR3 goes on 3 residues after the read ends, and that part is filled in from the germline J gene. This chain joins TRBV19 and TRBJ1-2; 12 bases align to TRBD1. This CDR3 has 17 amino acids. Germline V gene data show CDR1 as LNHDA and CDR2 as SQIVND (reference sequence). After removal of 1 base from V and 4 bases from J, the junction contained 7 bases not matched to a gene. This chain's CDR3 is CASSIGGTGGEGYGYTF. Incomplete CDR3 DNA: TGTGCCAGTAGTATAGGAGGGACAGGGGGCGAGGGCTATGGC.

This clone was counted between two and nine times. The CDR3 end lies 3 residues beyond the end of the read and is filled in from the germline J gene. This chain connects TRBV2 to TRBJ1-3, with a possible D match to TRBD1 (6 bases). The CDR3 runs 14 residues. Germline CDR1 is SNHLY and CDR2 is FYNNEI. V lost 10 bases and J 2 bases, leaving 15 bases between the germline ends. Incomplete CDR3 DNA: TGTGCCACTTTGCTACAGGGAACTGGAAACACC. Protein sequence: CATLLQGTGNT. The entire CDR3 sequence reads CATLLQGTGNTIYF.

There are many counts of this clone. The read is 3 residues too short to cover the CDR3 end, so that end is filled in from the germline J gene. V is TRBV2 and J is TRBJ1-5; 8 bases match TRBD1. The CDR3 runs 14 residues. J was trimmed by 4 bases and V by 6 bases; bases with no gene match: 5. In germline, CDR1 is SNHLY, CDR2 FYNNEI. Partial CDR3 DNA: TGTGCCAGCAGGGGCGACAGGGGAAATCAGCCC. Translated: CASRGDRGNQP. The complete CDR3 reads CASRGDRGNQPQHF.

The sample holds a few counts of this clone. Sequencing ends 3 residues short of the CDR3 end; the germline J gene provides the rest. This sample includes further DNA sequences coding for the same CDR3. The J gene is TRBJ1-1, the V gene TRBV19; 9 bases are shared with TRBD1. This CDR3 region has 13 residues. With 9 bases clipped from V and 6 bases from J, the junction kept 8 bases outside the gene matches. Germline CDR1 is LNHDA and CDR2 is SQIVND (reference sequence). The CDR3 sequence is CASSGQGGPEAFF. The sequenced CDR3 bases are TGTGCCAGCTCGGGACAGGGAGGTCCTGAA. Using reference TRBV19 and TRBJ1-1 for the parts outside the CDR3, the full variable domain is DGGITQSPKYLFRKEGQNVTLSCEQNLNHDAMYWYRQDPGQGLRLIYYSQIVNDFQKGDIAEGYSVSREKKESFPLTVTSAQKNPTAFYLCASSGQGGPEAFFGQGTRLTVV.

The sample holds many counts of this clone. The CDR3 extends 3 residues past the end of the read, so its final part is completed from the germline J gene. The rearrangement joins TRBV20-1 to TRBJ1-6, with D hard to call. Germline CDR1 and CDR2: DFQATT and SNEGSKA (reference sequence). The CDR3 contains 14 residues. V lost 1 base and J lost 5, with 9 bases in between. The CDR3 loop is CSARATVDNSPLHF. CDR3 DNA (partial): TGCAGTGCTAGAGCCACAGTTGATAATTCACCC.

This clone was detected many times. The read falls 3 residues short of the CDR3 end, and the missing part is taken from the germline J gene. This chain connects TRBV5-1 to TRBJ1-5; TRBD1 might be the D (5 bases). The V end lost 0 bases, the J end lost 7 bases, and 8 bases lay between the germline ends. Germline V gives CDR1 SGHRS, CDR2 YFSETQ. This CDR3 has 13 amino acids. CDR3 DNA, as far as it was read: TGCGCCAGCAGCTTGGACCAGGGACAGCCC. Translated: CASSLDQGQP. The entire CDR3 protein reads CASSLDQGQPQHF. Complete variable domain (other parts from reference TRBV5-1 and TRBJ1-5): KAGVTQTPRYLIKTRGQQVTLSCSPISGHRSVSWYQQTPGQGLQFLFEYFSETQRNKGNFPGRFSGRQFSNSRSEMNVSTLELGDSALYLCASSLDQGQPQHFGDGTRLSIL.

This clone was seen repeatedly, ten times or more. The sequenced CDR3 bases are TGTGCCTGGAGGAGCGGGGGGGCCGACGAG. Amino acids: CAWRSGGADE. The entire CDR3 protein is CAWRSGGADEQYF. This chain uses TRBV30 with TRBJ2-7; 10 bases fit TRBD2. The read gets to within 3 residues of the CDR3 end, and the germline J gene fills in the rest. The CDR3 runs 13 residues. Germline CDR1 is GTSNPN and CDR2 is SVGIG (reference sequence). The V segment lost 3 bases and the J segment 5 bases; nucleotides outside the gene matches: 4.

Many counts were recorded for this clone. Partial CDR3 DNA: TGTGCCAGCAGCTATCTCCGGGACAGCTATGGC. This codes for CASSYLRDSYG. The entire CDR3 reads CASSYLRDSYGYTF. The chain uses TRBV7-9 and TRBJ1-2, with 7 bases fitting TRBD1. The read is 3 residues too short to cover the CDR3 end, so that end is filled in from the germline J gene. The CDR3 extends over 14 amino acids. Germline V gives CDR1 SEHNR, CDR2 FQNEAQ (reference sequence). V shed 4 bases, J shed 4 bases, and the junction held 6 bases outside the gene matches.

This clone was seen repeatedly, ten times or more. The DNA ends 3 residues before the CDR3 does, and the rest of the CDR3 is filled in from the germline J gene. V is TRBV18 and J is TRBJ1-2; the D gene is possibly TRBD1 (5 bases). Germline V gives CDR1 KGHSH, CDR2 LQKENI. The V end lost 4 bases, the J end lost 0 bases, and 9 bases lay between the germline ends. This CDR3 contains 14 residues. CDR3 residues: CASSQTVSNYGYTF. CDR3 DNA, as far as it was read: TGTGCCAGCTCACAGACAGTCTCTAACTATGGC.

This clone was recorded a few times. The sequenced part of the CDR3 DNA is TGTGCCAGCAGCCCCGCTGGGACAGTTGGAAACACC. Translation: CASSPAGTVGNT. In full, the CDR3 reads CASSPAGTVGNTIYF. The chain joins TRBV2 to TRBJ1-3, with 7 bases matching TRBD1. The CDR3 is cut off 3 residues early in the read; its end comes from the germline J gene. Germline assignment: CDR1 SNHLY and CDR2 FYNNEI. Trimming cost V 6 bases and J 3 bases; bases outside gene matches: 8. The CDR3 has 15 residues.

This clone has just a few counts. The missing CDR3 end, 3 residues past where the read stops, is filled in from the germline J gene. The V and J genes are TRBV11-3 and TRBJ2-2; TRBD1 agrees at 8 bases. Germline V gene lookup returns CDR1 SGHNT and CDR2 YENEEA. V was pared by 4 bases and J by 5 bases, with 3 bases of the junction left unmatched. CDR3 length equals 14 residues. The sequenced CDR3 bases are TGTGCCAGCAGCTCCAGACAGGGGACCGGGGAG. It yields the protein CASSSRQGTGE. The full CDR3 sequence reads CASSSRQGTGELFF. Full variable domain (missing parts from reference TRBV11-3 and TRBJ2-2): EAGVVQSPRYKIIEKKQPVAFWCNPISGHNTLYWYLQNLGQGPELLIRYENEEAVDDSQLPKDRFSAERLKGVDSTLKIQPAELGDSAVYLCASSSRQGTGELFFGEGSRLTVL.

This clone was recorded a few times. The read ends 3 residues early relative to the CDR3; the germline J gene fills the gap. The V call is TRBV23-1, the J call TRBJ2-3; D is undetermined. TRBV23-1 counts as an open reading frame of uncertain function. This CDR3 comprises 10 residues. V shed 11 bases and J shed 5 bases, with 8 bases lying between them. CDR3 sequence reads: CAWQRDTQYF. The CDR3 DNA, read in part, is TGCGCCTGGCAGCGAGATACG.

Notes on this clone: The read stops 3 residues short of the end of the CDR3; the missing end is completed from the germline J gene. The V gene is TRBV2, the J gene TRBJ2-5; D remains ambiguous. CDR3 length: 11 residues. CDR1 and CDR2 from the germline V gene are SNHLY and FYNNEI. Trimming cost V 3 bases and J 5 bases, with 4 bases left between them. The CDR3 region is CASSDMETQYF. The part of the CDR3 DNA that was read is TGTGCCAGCAGTGATATGGAGACC.

This clone has more than one count but fewer than ten. The read terminates 3 residues before the CDR3 end, so the remaining end is supplied by the germline J gene. The gene calls are TRBV30 and TRBJ1-2; TRBD1 matches at 7 bases. CDR1 and CDR2 from the germline V gene are GTSNPN and SVGIG (reference sequence). V was pared by 2 bases and J by 3 bases, with 3 bases of the junction left unmatched. CDR3 length: 13 amino acids. CDR3 DNA, as far as it was read: TGTGCCTGGAGTCCCGGACAGGACTATGGC. It is translated as CAWSPGQDYG. The CDR3 reads in full as CAWSPGQDYGYTF.

The sample holds many counts of this clone. The read falls 3 residues short of the CDR3 end, and the missing part is taken from the germline J gene. The gene calls are TRBV19 and TRBJ1-1; a weak D match, TRBD1 (5 bases). Germline V lookup: CDR1 LNHDA, CDR2 SQIVND (reference sequence). CDR3 length: 15 amino acids. The CDR3 spells CASSPPGRGVPEAFF. The sequenced CDR3 bases are TGTGCCAGTAGTCCCCCCGGGAGGGGAGTACCCGAA.

This clone was picked up many times. With the read ending 3 residues before the CDR3 end, the germline J gene is used to fill in that end. The chain employs TRBV12-3 or TRBV12-4 and TRBJ1-2; tentative D call: TRBD1 (6 bases). The CDR3 covers 12 residues. V shed 3 bases and J shed 6 bases, with 8 bases lying between them. CDR3 in amino acids: CASSLGADGYTF. CDR3 DNA (partial): TGTGCCAGCAGTTTGGGGGCCGATGGC.

As concerns this clone: The read stops 3 residues short of the end of the CDR3; the missing end is completed from the germline J gene. The chain uses TRBV7-8 and TRBJ1-1; no reliable D call. Deletions cut 8 bases from V and 7 bases from J, with 20 bases between. The CDR3 runs 14 residues. The germline CDR1 and CDR2 sequences are SGHVS and FQNEAQ. This CDR3 reads CASGRASLLGEAFF. CDR3 DNA (partial): TGTGCCAGCGGAAGGGCCTCCCTTTTAGGTGAA.

Regarding this clone: The read terminates 3 residues ahead of where the CDR3 ends, so the germline J gene completes it. The J gene is TRBJ1-2, the V gene TRBV19; perhaps TRBD1 as D (6 bases). Trimming took 7 bases from V and 4 from J, leaving 16 bases between them. CDR3 length equals 14 residues. The germline V gene has CDR1 LNHDA and CDR2 SQIVND (reference sequence). CDR3 in amino acids: CASNNLGQSYGYTF. CDR3 DNA, as far as it was read: TGTGCCAGTAATAACTTAGGACAGAGCTATGGC.

This clone appeared a few times. The missing CDR3 end, 3 residues past where the read stops, is filled in from the germline J gene. This chain uses TRBV7-2 with TRBJ2-7, with 11 positions matching TRBD2. V lost 0 bases and J lost 0; bases outside the gene matches: 1. The CDR3 is made up of 16 amino acids. Germline V gene lookup returns CDR1 SGHTA and CDR2 FQGNSA. The part of the CDR3 DNA that was read is TGTGCCAGCAGCTTAGCGGGGACTAGCGGCTCCTACGAG. Residues: CASSLAGTSGSYE. The CDR3 as a whole reads CASSLAGTSGSYEQYF.

Worth noting for this clone: From the germline J gene comes the end of the CDR3, since the read stops 3 residues before it. The chain is built from TRBV6-1 and TRBJ1-2; 7 bases match TRBD1. With V trimmed by 3 bases and J by 6 bases, 7 bases remained unmatched. The CDR3 contains 14 residues. The germline CDR1 and CDR2 sequences are MNHNS and SASEGT. Partial CDR3 DNA: TGTGCCAGCAGTGACCGACAGGGAATTAATGGC. Protein: CASSDRQGING. The CDR3 reads in full as CASSDRQGINGYTF.

In the case of this clone: With the read ending 3 residues before the CDR3 end, the germline J gene is used to fill in that end. This rearrangement joins TRBV18 to TRBJ1-6; a weak D match, TRBD1 (6 bases). Germline CDR1 KGHSH, CDR2 LQKENI. This CDR3 spans 14 amino acids. V lost 8 bases, J lost 5 bases, and 13 bases lay in between. The CDR3 DNA, read in part, is TGTGCCAGCACAGCGGACAGCGATAATTCACCC. This translates into CASTADSDNSP. The CDR3 as a whole reads CASTADSDNSPLHF.

This clone was recorded a few times. The covered CDR3 bases are TGTGCCAGCAGCTTAGGACAGGTGTCAGAAGAGACC. It encodes CASSLGQVSEET. The CDR3 in its entirety is CASSLGQVSEETQYF. V usage is TRBV7-2 and J usage is TRBJ2-5; possible D gene TRBD1, 6 bases. The CDR3 end falls 3 residues outside the read, so it is completed with the germline J gene. The V end was cut by 1 base, the J end by 3 bases, with 12 bases between. This CDR3 spans 15 amino acids. CDR1 SGHTA and CDR2 FQGNSA come from the germline V gene.

This clone occurred many times. The read comes to an end 3 residues before the CDR3 does, leaving the germline J gene to fill in the end. Other DNA sequences in the sample encode the same CDR3. This rearrangement joins TRBV7-9 to TRBJ2-1; 9 bases align to TRBD1. Germline lookup yields CDR1 SEHNR and CDR2 FQNEAQ (reference sequence). V lost 5 bases and J lost 4; bases outside the gene matches: 6. The CDR3 loop spans 15 amino acids. CDR3 residues: CASSLGQGLYNEQFF. Incomplete CDR3 DNA: TGTGCCAGCAGCCTGGGACAGGGATTATACAATGAG.

This clone came up a few times. The read ends 3 residues before the CDR3 terminus; that terminus is restored from the germline J gene. This chain links TRBV2 with TRBJ1-1; the match to TRBD1 covers 7 bases. The CDR3 loop spans 15 amino acids. Germline loops: CDR1 SNHLY, CDR2 FYNNEI. The V gene end was trimmed by 7 bases and the J gene end by 1 base; junction bases not matched to a gene: 9. The CDR3 loop is CASKGGGQENTEAFF. The sequenced CDR3 bases are TGTGCCAGCAAAGGGGGCGGACAGGAGAACACTGAA.